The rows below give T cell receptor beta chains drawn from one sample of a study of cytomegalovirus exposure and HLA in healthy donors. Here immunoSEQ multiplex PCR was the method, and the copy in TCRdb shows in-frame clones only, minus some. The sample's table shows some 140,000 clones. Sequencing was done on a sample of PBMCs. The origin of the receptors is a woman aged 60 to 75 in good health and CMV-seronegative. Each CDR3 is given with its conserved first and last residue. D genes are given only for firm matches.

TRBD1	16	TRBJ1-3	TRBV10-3	TGTGCCATCAGTGAGTCGACCGGGACAGCTGGAAACACCATATATTTT	CAISESTGTAGNTIYF
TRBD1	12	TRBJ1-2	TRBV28	TGTGCCGGAACCGGGACAGGGTATGGCTACACCTTC	CAGTGTGYGYTF
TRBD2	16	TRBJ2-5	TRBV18	TGTGCCAGCTCGCTACTACCCCGGGGGGGCGAGGAGACCCAGTACTTC	CASSLLPRGGEETQYF
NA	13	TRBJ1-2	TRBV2	TGTGCCAGCAGTGGACAGAACCAAAATGGCTACACCTTC	CASSGQNQNGYTF
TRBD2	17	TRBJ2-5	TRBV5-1	TGCGCCACCCAATCCGGGGTCGGACTAGCGGGTGGAGAGACCCAGTACTTC	CATQSGVGLAGGETQYF
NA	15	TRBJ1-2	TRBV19	TGTGCCAGTAGTATTGAATCGGCAGGGGTTTATGGCTACACCTTC	CASSIESAGVYGYTF
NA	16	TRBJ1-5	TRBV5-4	TGTGCCAGCAGCTGCCCCTGGCAGATTAGCAATCAGCCCCAGCATTTT	CASSCPWQISNQPQHF
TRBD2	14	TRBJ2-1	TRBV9	TGTGCCAGCAGCCTCGGACTAGCGAACAATGAGCAGTTCTTC	CASSLGLANNEQFF
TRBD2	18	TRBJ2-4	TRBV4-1	TGCGCCAGCAGCCAAGATTTGCCTAGCGGGGGGGTATTAGACATTCAGTACTTC	CASSQDLPSGGVLDIQYF
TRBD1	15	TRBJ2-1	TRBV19	TGTGCCAGTAGTCGGACAGGGGGGGTATACAATGAGCAGTTCTTC	CASSRTGGVYNEQFF
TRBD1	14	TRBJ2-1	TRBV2	TGTGCCAGCAGGGGACAGGGGGCTTACAATGAGCAGTTCTTC	CASRGQGAYNEQFF
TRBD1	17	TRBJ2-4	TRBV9	TGTGCCAGCAGCGTGGAGCCAGGGGGTCCAGCCAAAAACATTCAGTACTTC	CASSVEPGGPAKNIQYF